A selection of T cell receptor beta chains follows, all from one sample in a study of cytomegalovirus exposure and HLA in healthy donors. The table came from immunoSEQ multiplex PCR; TCRdb's copy has only in-frame clones and leaves some out. The sample records about 200,000 clones, around four fifths being singletons. The sequencing input was PBMCs. Receptor source: a boy between 2 and 15 years old in good health and CMV-seronegative. Each CDR3 is given with its conserved first and last residue. D genes are given only for firm matches. Clone sizes are given selectively: once, few, many, or a class where the clone is expanded.

cdr3_aa | cdr3_nt | clone_size | v_call | d_call | cdr3_length | j_call
CASSVPQKTQYF | TGTGCCAGCAGTGTTCCCCAGAAGACGCAGTATTTT | - | TRBV2 | - | 12 | TRBJ2-3
CASSEEGQLYNEQFF | TGCGCCAGCAGCGAGGAGGGACAGCTTTACAATGAGCAGTTCTTC | few | TRBV5-1 | - | 15 | TRBJ2-1
CASSLTARDSEAFF | TGTGCCAGCAGCTTGACAGCAAGAGATTCCGAAGCTTTCTTT | few | TRBV13 | - | 14 | TRBJ1-1
CASSLESQGFRSGNTIYF | TGTGCCAGCAGCTTAGAGTCACAGGGATTTCGCTCTGGAAACACCATATATTTT | - | TRBV7-6 | - | 18 | TRBJ1-3
CASSPLRGQFYEQYF | TGTGCCAGCAGTCCCCTTAGGGGACAGTTCTACGAGCAGTACTTC | - | TRBV6-1 | TRBD1 | 15 | TRBJ2-7
CASSLDSSTGELFF | TGTGCCAGCAGCTTAGATAGTAGCACCGGGGAGCTGTTTTTT | - | TRBV11-3 | - | 14 | TRBJ2-2
CASSDAGVSYEQYF | TGTGCCAGCAGTGACGCGGGGGTATCCTACGAGCAGTACTTC | - | TRBV27 | TRBD2 | 14 | TRBJ2-7
CASSLGTSGGAYNEQFF | TGTGCCAGCAGCTTAGGGACTAGCGGGGGGGCATACAATGAGCAGTTCTTC | - | TRBV7-2 | TRBD2 | 17 | TRBJ2-1
CASSPETGHGYTF | TGTGCCAGCAGTCCCGAGACAGGGCATGGCTACACCTTC | - | TRBV6-4 | TRBD1 | 13 | TRBJ1-2
CASSRDRVGTDTQYF | TGTGCCAGCAGCCGCGACAGGGTTGGCACAGATACGCAGTATTTT | - | TRBV5-8 | TRBD1 | 15 | TRBJ2-3
CASSIGQGACGYTF | TGTGCCAGCAGTATTGGACAGGGGGCATGTGGCTACACCTTC | - | TRBV27 | TRBD1 | 14 | TRBJ1-2
CASSLEEINYGYTF | TGTGCCAGCAGCTTAGAAGAGATTAACTATGGCTACACCTTC | - | TRBV7-9 | - | 14 | TRBJ1-2
CASSLVPATSGGVHEQFF | TGTGCCAGCAGCTTAGTACCCGCCACTAGCGGGGGGGTCCATGAGCAGTTCTTC | once | TRBV11-2 | TRBD2 | 18 | TRBJ2-1
CASSRDTSYGYTF | TGTGCCAGTAGTCGAGACACCTCCTATGGCTACACCTTC | - | TRBV19 | - | 13 | TRBJ1-2
CASSPLPWQGPNTEAFF | TGCGCCAGCAGCCCCCTCCCCTGGCAGGGGCCGAACACTGAAGCTTTCTTT | few | TRBV5-1 | - | 17 | TRBJ1-1
CASSLAQLSGEQYF | TGTGCCAGCAGCTTAGCGCAACTGAGCGGGGAGCAGTACTTC | - | TRBV7-8 | - | 14 | TRBJ2-7
CASSEGESGEEPQHF | TGTGCCAGCAGCGAGGGGGAGTCGGGCGAAGAGCCCCAGCATTTT | - | TRBV7-8 | - | 15 | TRBJ1-5
CASSLGLAESYNEQFF | TGCGCCAGCAGCTTGGGGCTAGCGGAATCCTACAATGAGCAGTTCTTC | - | TRBV5-1 | TRBD2 | 16 | TRBJ2-1
CASSSGTTSYNEQFF | TGCGCCAGCAGCTCCGGGACTACCTCCTACAATGAGCAGTTCTTC | - | TRBV5-1 | TRBD2 | 15 | TRBJ2-1
CASSLDRRTQYF | TGTGCCAGCAGCTTGGATAGGAGGACCCAGTACTTC | few | TRBV5-4 | - | 12 | TRBJ2-5
CASSRVGWPTEAFF | TGTGCCAGCAGTCGGGTCGGTTGGCCCACTGAAGCTTTCTTT | few | TRBV6-1 | - | 14 | TRBJ1-1
CAISDLGQSYEQYF | TGTGCCATCAGTGACCTGGGACAGTCCTACGAGCAGTACTTC | - | TRBV10-3 | TRBD1 | 14 | TRBJ2-7
CASSATTNEKLFF | TGTGCCAGCAGTGCGACAACTAATGAAAAACTGTTTTTT | - | TRBV6-6 | - | 13 | TRBJ1-4
CASSQGTGYTGELFF | TGTGCCAGCAGCCAAGGGACGGGGTACACCGGGGAGCTGTTTTTT | - | TRBV14 | - | 15 | TRBJ2-2
CASSYEGYNSPLHF | TGTGCCAGCAGTTACGAGGGTTATAATTCACCCCTCCACTTT | - | TRBV6-5 | - | 14 | TRBJ1-6
CASSQESWPKSGYTF | TGCGCCAGCAGCCAAGAATCATGGCCGAAGTCTGGCTACACCTTC | - | TRBV4-1 | - | 15 | TRBJ1-2
CASSFTSTGELFF | TGTGCCAGCAGTTTCACCAGCACCGGGGAGCTGTTTTTT | - | TRBV27 | - | 13 | TRBJ2-2
CASSSSGTGQRNIQYF | TGTGCCAGCAGCTCTAGCGGAACGGGACAACGAAACATTCAGTACTTC | - | TRBV7-2 | - | 16 | TRBJ2-4
CASSVGTPAYEQYF | TGTGCCAGCAGTGTCGGGACACCCGCCTACGAGCAGTACTTC | - | TRBV2 | - | 14 | TRBJ2-7
CASSILARSTDTQYF | TGTGCCAGTAGTATACTGGCCAGGAGCACAGATACGCAGTATTTT | - | TRBV19 | - | 15 | TRBJ2-3
CASSVTGNSNQPQHF | TGTGCCAGCAGCGTCACCGGGAATAGCAATCAGCCCCAGCATTTT | - | TRBV9 | - | 15 | TRBJ1-5
CASSPGQGYYGYTF | TGTGCCAGCAGTCCGGGACAGGGGTACTATGGCTACACCTTC | - | TRBV2 | TRBD1 | 14 | TRBJ1-2
CASSDRGDRISSNYGYTF | TGTGCCAGCAGTGATCGGGGGGACAGGATAAGTTCTAACTATGGCTACACCTTC | - | TRBV25-1 | TRBD1 | 18 | TRBJ1-2
CASSSRLAGVTDTQYF | TGTGCCAGCAGCTCCCGACTAGCGGGGGTCACAGATACGCAGTATTTT | - | TRBV5-6 | TRBD2 | 16 | TRBJ2-3
CAWSPLDRDNYEQYF | TGTGCCTGGAGTCCCCTGGACAGGGACAACTACGAGCAGTACTTC | - | TRBV30 | TRBD1 | 15 | TRBJ2-7
CSGEQGSHTEAFF | TGCAGCGGGGAACAGGGTAGTCACACTGAAGCTTTCTTT | few | TRBV29-1 | - | 13 | TRBJ1-1
CASSVVGQGVNTEAFF | TGTGCCAGCAGCGTAGTGGGACAGGGGGTGAACACTGAAGCTTTCTTT | - | TRBV9 | TRBD1 | 16 | TRBJ1-1
CASSLLSRDTFYGYTF | TGTGCCAGCAGTTTACTTTCCCGGGACACTTTTTATGGCTACACCTTC | - | TRBV27 | - | 16 | TRBJ1-2
CASSGEFGDTQYF | TGTGCCAGCAGCGGTGAATTCGGAGATACGCAGTATTTT | - | TRBV9 | - | 13 | TRBJ2-3
CSVGQVFNYGYTF | TGCAGCGTTGGACAGGTATTTAACTATGGCTACACCTTC | - | TRBV29-1 | - | 13 | TRBJ1-2